The rows below give T cell receptor beta chains drawn from one sample of a study of blood T cell repertoires in COVID-19. TCRdb's table, derived via immunoSEQ multiplex PCR, lists solely in-frame clones and lacks some. In the table there are about 430,000 clones, roughly 90% of which are singletons. Sequenced: peripheral blood. The receptors derive from a man between 18 and 29 years old with COVID-19, enrolled during active disease. CDR3s include the opening cysteine and the closing phenylalanine or tryptophan. D genes are given only for firm matches. Clone size is stated in some rows and not others, as once, few, many or a class when expanded.

J gene: TRBJ1-1
clone size: NA
D gene: TRBD1
V gene: TRBV4-1
CDR3 DNA: TGCGCCAGCAGCCATCAACCGGGACAGGGAGAAGCTTTCTTT
CDR3 protein: CASSHQPGQGEAFF

J gene: TRBJ2-7
clone size: NA
D gene: NA
V gene: TRBV5-4
CDR3 DNA: TGTGCCAGCAGCTTACAAGACTCCTACGAGCAGTACTTC
CDR3 protein: CASSLQDSYEQYF

J gene: TRBJ1-1
clone size: NA
D gene: NA
V gene: TRBV2
CDR3 DNA: TGTGCCAGCAGGGGGGGACTATCGCCGAACACTGAAGCTTTCTTT
CDR3 protein: CASRGGLSPNTEAFF

J gene: TRBJ1-1
clone size: NA
D gene: NA
V gene: TRBV2
CDR3 DNA: TGTGCTTCCGGGGGGTGGGCTGAAGCTTTCTTT
CDR3 protein: CASGGWAEAFF

J gene: TRBJ1-6
clone size: once
D gene: NA
V gene: TRBV19
CDR3 DNA: TGTGCCAGTAGGGCATGGGAGAATTCACCCCTCCACTTT
CDR3 protein: CASRAWENSPLHF

J gene: TRBJ1-3
clone size: NA
D gene: TRBD1
V gene: TRBV3-1/TRBV3-2
CDR3 DNA: TGTGCCAGTCAGACAGGGCCTGGAAACACCATATATTTT
CDR3 protein: CASQTGPGNTIYF

J gene: TRBJ1-5
clone size: NA
D gene: NA
V gene: TRBV6-5
CDR3 DNA: TGTGCCAGCAGTATCCGGTCTAGCAATCAGCCCCAGCATTTT
CDR3 protein: CASSIRSSNQPQHF

J gene: TRBJ1-5
clone size: NA
D gene: NA
V gene: TRBV19
CDR3 DNA: TGTGCCAGCGGAAACGGGCAGCCCCAGCATTTT
CDR3 protein: CASGNGQPQHF

J gene: TRBJ2-2
clone size: NA
D gene: TRBD2
V gene: TRBV6-5
CDR3 DNA: TGTGCCAGCAGTTACGGTCTAGCGGGGAACACCGGGGAGCTGTTTTTT
CDR3 protein: CASSYGLAGNTGELFF

J gene: TRBJ2-4
clone size: NA
D gene: TRBD2
V gene: TRBV3-1/TRBV3-2
CDR3 DNA: TGTGCCAGCAGCCAAGAAGGGCTAGCGGACGACAAAAACATTCAGTACTTC
CDR3 protein: CASSQEGLADDKNIQYF

J gene: TRBJ2-1
clone size: NA
D gene: NA
V gene: TRBV18
CDR3 DNA: TGTGCCAGCTCACCTCGAACTACCCACAATGAGCAGTTCTTC
CDR3 protein: CASSPRTTHNEQFF

J gene: TRBJ2-5
clone size: NA
D gene: TRBD1
V gene: TRBV28
CDR3 DNA: TGTGCCAGCAGCCCTTCCAGGGGGCGCCTAGAGACCCAGTACTTC
CDR3 protein: CASSPSRGRLETQYF

J gene: TRBJ2-7
clone size: NA
D gene: NA
V gene: TRBV5-5
CDR3 DNA: TGTGCCAGCAGTTATTCCGGGATCAACTCCTACGAGCAGTACTTC
CDR3 protein: CASSYSGINSYEQYF

J gene: TRBJ2-5
clone size: NA
D gene: NA
V gene: TRBV11-3
CDR3 DNA: TGTGCCAGCAGCTACCTTGGGGGGGGCGACCAAGAGACCCAGTACTTC
CDR3 protein: CASSYLGGGDQETQYF

J gene: TRBJ2-7
clone size: NA
D gene: NA
V gene: TRBV7-9
CDR3 DNA: TGTGCCAGCAGCTTACCAGGGAAATACGAGCAGTACTTC
CDR3 protein: CASSLPGKYEQYF

J gene: TRBJ1-4
clone size: few
D gene: TRBD1
V gene: TRBV5-1
CDR3 DNA: TGCGCCAGCAGCTGGATGGACAGGGATAATGAAAAACTGTTTTTT
CDR3 protein: CASSWMDRDNEKLFF

J gene: TRBJ2-7
clone size: NA
D gene: TRBD1
V gene: TRBV5-1
CDR3 DNA: TGCGCCAGCAGTTGGACAGGAGATACCTACGAGCAGTACTTC
CDR3 protein: CASSWTGDTYEQYF

J gene: TRBJ2-7
clone size: NA
D gene: TRBD2
V gene: TRBV7-2
CDR3 DNA: TGTGCCAGCAGCATTACGCCGGGACTAGTCTTTCTCCACGAGCAGTACTTC
CDR3 protein: CASSITPGLVFLHEQYF

J gene: TRBJ1-1
clone size: once
D gene: NA
V gene: TRBV28
CDR3 DNA: TGTGCCAGCAGTTTTGAGGCAGAAGCAAACACTGAAGCTTTCTTT
CDR3 protein: CASSFEAEANTEAFF

J gene: TRBJ1-2
clone size: NA
D gene: TRBD1
V gene: TRBV9
CDR3 DNA: TGTGCCAGCAGAGAGACAACAGGGGCCTATGGCTACACCTTC
CDR3 protein: CASRETTGAYGYTF

J gene: TRBJ2-3
clone size: NA
D gene: NA
V gene: TRBV19
CDR3 DNA: TGTGCCAGTAGTATTGGCTCCCCTAGCACAGATACGCAGTATTTT
CDR3 protein: CASSIGSPSTDTQYF

J gene: TRBJ1-5
clone size: few
D gene: NA
V gene: TRBV18
CDR3 DNA: TGTGCCAGCTCCGCGTCGGGGAATCAGCCCCAGCATTTT
CDR3 protein: CASSASGNQPQHF

J gene: TRBJ1-5
clone size: NA
D gene: NA
V gene: TRBV7-8
CDR3 DNA: TGTGCCAGCAGCAGGATTCGAGGAGTTAGCAATCAGCCCCAGCATTTT
CDR3 protein: CASSRIRGVSNQPQHF

J gene: TRBJ1-1
clone size: NA
D gene: TRBD1
V gene: TRBV19
CDR3 DNA: TGTGCCAGTAGTACAGGGGGGACCACTGAAGCTTTCTTT
CDR3 protein: CASSTGGTTEAFF

J gene: TRBJ1-1
clone size: NA
D gene: TRBD1
V gene: TRBV6-2/TRBV6-3
CDR3 DNA: TGTGCCAGCAGTTACCCGGACAGGGATACTTTCTTT
CDR3 protein: CASSYPDRDTFF

J gene: TRBJ2-1
clone size: NA
D gene: TRBD2
V gene: TRBV24-1
CDR3 DNA: TGTGCCACCAGTGACCGGCTAGCGGGGACCTCCTACAATGAGCAGTTCTTC
CDR3 protein: CATSDRLAGTSYNEQFF

J gene: TRBJ2-3
clone size: NA
D gene: TRBD1
V gene: TRBV5-8
CDR3 DNA: TGTGCCAGCAGCTTGGCCGGACAGGGGTACACAGATACGCAGTATTTT
CDR3 protein: CASSLAGQGYTDTQYF

J gene: TRBJ2-3
clone size: NA
D gene: TRBD1
V gene: TRBV11-3
CDR3 DNA: TGTGCCAGCAGCTTTCGGGACAGCGCAAGTTGGACAGATACGCAGTATTTT
CDR3 protein: CASSFRDSASWTDTQYF

J gene: TRBJ2-5
clone size: NA
D gene: NA
V gene: TRBV5-4
CDR3 DNA: TGTGCCAGCAGTTCGGGGAGTCAAGAGACCCAGTACTTC
CDR3 protein: CASSSGSQETQYF

J gene: TRBJ1-5
clone size: NA
D gene: TRBD1
V gene: TRBV9
CDR3 DNA: TGTGCCAGCAGCCCCGGACAGGGCGGCAATCAGCCCCAGCATTTT
CDR3 protein: CASSPGQGGNQPQHF

J gene: TRBJ2-1
clone size: NA
D gene: TRBD2
V gene: TRBV6-4
CDR3 DNA: TGTGCCAGCAGTGACGGTGATAGCGGGAACCTTAACAACCCGAATGAGCAGTTCTTC
CDR3 protein: CASSDGDSGNLNNPNEQFF

J gene: TRBJ2-7
clone size: NA
D gene: NA
V gene: TRBV11-3
CDR3 DNA: TGTGCCAGCAGCTCCTCCGAGACAGCCTACGAGCAGTACTTC
CDR3 protein: CASSSSETAYEQYF

J gene: TRBJ1-2
clone size: NA
D gene: NA
V gene: TRBV19
CDR3 DNA: TGTGCCAGTAGTTTTGACAGCAGCTATGGCTACACCTTC
CDR3 protein: CASSFDSSYGYTF

J gene: TRBJ2-7
clone size: NA
D gene: NA
V gene: TRBV2
CDR3 DNA: TGTGCCAGGTTGAAGGTGGTGCAGGGGCGTAGCGAGCAGTACTTC
CDR3 protein: CARLKVVQGRSEQYF

J gene: TRBJ1-2
clone size: NA
D gene: TRBD1
V gene: TRBV2
CDR3 DNA: TGTGCCAGACAGGGACAGGCCGCTCACTATGGCTACACCTTC
CDR3 protein: CARQGQAAHYGYTF

J gene: TRBJ2-5
clone size: NA
D gene: TRBD2
V gene: TRBV29-1
CDR3 DNA: TGCAGCGTTACTAGCGGCCAAGAGACCCAGTACTTC
CDR3 protein: CSVTSGQETQYF

J gene: TRBJ2-7
clone size: NA
D gene: NA
V gene: TRBV24-1
CDR3 DNA: TGTGCCACCAGTGACCGTGGAGTCGAGCAGTACTTC
CDR3 protein: CATSDRGVEQYF

J gene: TRBJ1-1
clone size: NA
D gene: TRBD1
V gene: TRBV6-6
CDR3 DNA: TGTGCCAGCAGGACCGGGACAGACACTGAAGCTTTCTTT
CDR3 protein: CASRTGTDTEAFF

J gene: TRBJ1-5
clone size: NA
D gene: NA
V gene: TRBV20-1
CDR3 DNA: TGCAGTGCTAGTACAGGTAGCAATCAGCCCCAGCATTTT
CDR3 protein: CSASTGSNQPQHF

J gene: TRBJ2-3
clone size: NA
D gene: NA
V gene: TRBV5-4
CDR3 DNA: TGTGCCAGCAGCTTGGGACTAGTCGGGGAGGGCACAGATACGCAGTATTTT
CDR3 protein: CASSLGLVGEGTDTQYF

J gene: TRBJ2-7
clone size: few
D gene: NA
V gene: TRBV4-2
CDR3 DNA: TGTGCCAGCAGCGCTATAGCCGCGTCCTCCTACGAGCAGTACTTC
CDR3 protein: CASSAIAASSYEQYF